Below, 5 T cell receptor beta chains from the same sample are listed, as sequenced in a study of cytomegalovirus exposure and HLA in healthy donors. The PCR contained 60 Vbeta and 13 Jbeta primers. The data were produced by immunoSEQ multiplex PCR, yet TCRdb's version contains in-frame clones alone and is incomplete. The table records approximately 150,000 clones, 82% of them present only once. Sequencing used PBMCs. The receptors stem from a male donor in good health and CMV-seronegative.

The chain carries TRBV6-5 and TRBJ2-7; D is unresolved. Germline CDR1 and CDR2: MNHEY and SVGAGI. With 7 bases removed from V and 0 bases from J, the gap between germline ends came to 13 bases. This CDR3 has 14 residues. CDR3 DNA sequence: TGTGCCAGCAAAGGTAACGGAGCCTCCTACGAGCAGTACTTC. Its protein is CASKGNGASYEQYF.

CDR3 in amino acids: CASSLGRGDEQFF. CDR3 nucleotides: TGTGCCAGCAGCTTGGGGCGGGGGGATGAGCAGTTCTTC. This chain links TRBV7-9 with TRBJ2-1, with 8 bases aligning to TRBD2. V lost 3 bases and J lost 8; bases outside the gene matches: 3. Germline V gives CDR1 SEHNR, CDR2 FQNEAQ (reference sequence). The CDR3 runs to 13 residues.

This chain connects TRBV29-1 to TRBJ1-5; maybe TRBD1 (6 bases). The CDR3 totals 13 residues. From germline, CDR1 is SQVTM and CDR2 ANQGSEA. Trimming left V 7 bases short and J 9 bases short, with 19 bases between. The CDR3 here is CSDERGRVRPQHF. In nucleotides, the CDR3 is TGCAGCGATGAGAGGGGGAGGGTACGGCCCCAGCATTTT. Combining the CDR3 with reference TRBV29-1 and TRBJ1-5 gives the whole variable domain SAVISQKPSRDICQRGTSLTIQCQVDSQVTMMFWYRQQPGQSLTLIATANQGSEATYESGFVIDKFPISRPNLTFSTLTVSNMSPEDSSIYLCSDERGRVRPQHFGDGTRLSIL.

The chain employs TRBV18 and TRBJ1-1, with D tentatively TRBD1 (6 bases). Trimming removed 2 bases at V and 6 bases at J, with 19 bases between. Germline loops: CDR1 KGHSH, CDR2 LQKENI. CDR3 length equals 16 residues. CDR3 protein: CASSPSAEAGASEAFF. CDR3 nucleotides: TGTGCCAGCTCACCATCCGCCGAGGCAGGGGCGTCTGAAGCTTTCTTT.

This clone has only a few counts. The chain employs TRBV27 and TRBJ2-2; 7 nucleotides match TRBD2. V dropped 5 bases and J dropped 6; count of bases not matched to a gene: 9. Germline V gene lookup returns CDR1 MNHEY and CDR2 SMNVEV (reference sequence). The length of the CDR3 is 15 residues. The chain's CDR3 is CASSPRGVDPGELFF. CDR3 bases: TGTGCCAGCAGTCCACGGGGGGTCGACCCCGGGGAGCTGTTTTTT.